This T cell receptor (beta chain) was recovered during a study of shared clonotypes between healthy human individuals. Study context: Researchers assigned three CD4 naive, three CD4 memory, two CD8 naive and one CD8 memory plate to each donor. Study findings and constraints: Some naive CD4 clonotypes, around 5%, turned up in common across four donors.

Worth noting for this clone: Its antigen remains unknown.

The V gene's germline CDR1 is SGHRS and CDR2 YFSETQ. This CDR3 comprises 15 residues. With V trimmed by 3 bases and J by 5 bases, 4 bases remained unmatched. None of the donors, who were healthy HIV-negative adults, had recently had acute infections or vaccinations. Clones were read by immunoSEQ multiplex PCR, and TCRdb kept only the in-frame ones, dropping some. The table has millions of clones, over 85% seen once. The receptor comes from a man in his late teens or twenties in good health. This chain joins TRBV5-1 and TRBJ1-6, with 8 bases aligning to TRBD1. The sample taken for sequencing was naive CD4+ T cells sorted from blood. The subset denotes: CD45RA+ positively selected. This CDR3 is CASSSQGQDNSPLHF. CDR3 sequence (DNA): TGCGCCAGCAGCTCTCAGGGACAGGATAATTCACCCCTCCACTTT.